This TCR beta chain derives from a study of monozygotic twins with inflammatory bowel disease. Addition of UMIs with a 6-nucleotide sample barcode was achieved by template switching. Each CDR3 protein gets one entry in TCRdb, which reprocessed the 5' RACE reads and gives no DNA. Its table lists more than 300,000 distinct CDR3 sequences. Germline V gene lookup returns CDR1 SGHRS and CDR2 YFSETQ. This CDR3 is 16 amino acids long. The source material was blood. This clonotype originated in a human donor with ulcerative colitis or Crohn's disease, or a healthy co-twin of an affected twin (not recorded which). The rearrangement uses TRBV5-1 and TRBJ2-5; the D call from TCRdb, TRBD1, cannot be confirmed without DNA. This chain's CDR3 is CASSLAVTGDRETQYF.